This T cell receptor beta chain is from a study of T cells in localized non-small cell lung cancer. Study results and limitations: Highest T cell clonality was seen in uninvolved adjacent lung, surpassing that measured in tumor. Turning up in adjacent lung were a median about 61 of the top 100 tumor clones.

Notes on this clone: Its antigen remains unknown.

The protocol was immunoSEQ multiplex PCR, while the TCRdb copy is restricted to in-frame clones and leaves out a portion. Among roughly 36,000 clones, about 90% were seen once, and the ten largest hold around 5.9%. Sequences were derived from PBMCs, sampled before any cancer treatment. The sequence was obtained from a man aged 40-75 years with stage II lung adenocarcinoma.

CDR3 sequence: CASSADRDYGYTF. In DNA, the CDR3 is TGTGCCAGCAGTGCCGACAGGGACTATGGCTACACCTTC. The chain is built from TRBV6-1 and TRBJ1-2; TRBD1 aligns across 7 bases. V was clipped by 4 bases and J by 3 bases; unmatched bases: 2. The CDR3 runs 13 residues. Germline V lookup: CDR1 MNHNS, CDR2 SASEGT.